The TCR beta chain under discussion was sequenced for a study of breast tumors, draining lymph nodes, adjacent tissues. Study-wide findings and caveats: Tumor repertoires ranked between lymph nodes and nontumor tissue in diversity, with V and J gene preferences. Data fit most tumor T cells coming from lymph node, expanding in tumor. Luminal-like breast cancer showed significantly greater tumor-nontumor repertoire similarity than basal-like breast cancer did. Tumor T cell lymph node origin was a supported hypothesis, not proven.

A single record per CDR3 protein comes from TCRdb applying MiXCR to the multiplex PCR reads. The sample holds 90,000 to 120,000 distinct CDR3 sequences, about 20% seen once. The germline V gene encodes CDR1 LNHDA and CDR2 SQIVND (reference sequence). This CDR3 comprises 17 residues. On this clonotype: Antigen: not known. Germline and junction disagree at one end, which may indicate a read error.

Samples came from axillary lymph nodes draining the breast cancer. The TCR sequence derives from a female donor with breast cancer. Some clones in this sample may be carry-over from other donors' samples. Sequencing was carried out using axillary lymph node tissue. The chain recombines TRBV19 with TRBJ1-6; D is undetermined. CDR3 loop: CASSISAVRSYNSPLHF. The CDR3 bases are TGTGCCAGTAGTATTAGTGCGGTTAGATCCTATAATTCACCCCTCCACTTC.